These 28 T cell receptor beta chains were all obtained from the same sample, sequenced in a study of identical twins. A single record per CDR3 protein comes from TCRdb applying MiXCR to the 5' RACE reads. The profile shows around 650,000 distinct CDR3 sequences, around 7.4% of them singletons. This same sample was also part of a study on yellow fever vaccine responses in identical twins.

The sequenced sample was PBMCs. Source of these receptors: a woman aged 18-30 years in good health.

The rearrangement joins TRBV7-3 to TRBJ2-2, with 8 bases that match TRBD2. V dropped 5 bases and J dropped 1; count of bases not matched to a gene: 6. The germline V gene encodes CDR1 SGHTA and CDR2 FQGTGA. The length of the CDR3 is 16 residues. The chain's CDR3 is CASSAPSGWNTGELFF. As DNA, the CDR3 is TGTGCCAGCAGCGCCCCTAGCGGGTGGAACACCGGGGAGCTGTTTTTT. The complete variable domain, with remaining parts taken from reference TRBV7-3 and TRBJ2-2, reads GAGVSQTPSNKVTEKGKYVELRCDPISGHTALYWYRQSLGQGPEFLIYFQGTGAADDSGLPNDRFFAVRPEGSVSTLKIQRTERGDSAVYLCASSAPSGWNTGELFFGEGSRLTVL.

The V call is TRBV5-1, the J call TRBJ2-5; the match to TRBD2 covers 10 bases. Per germline, CDR1 SGHRS and CDR2 YFSETQ. The CDR3 consists of 13 residues. The J segment lost 4 bases and the V segment lost 6 bases, leaving 3 bases of the junction unmatched. CDR3 nucleotides: TGCGCCAGCAAAGCGGGGGGGTTAGAGACCCAGTACTTC. Translation: CASKAGGLETQYF.

The CDR3 nucleotides are TGTGCCAGCAGGGGGACAGGGGCTACCCAGCCCCAGCATTTT. Translated: CASRGTGATQPQHF. This rearrangement joins TRBV12-3 or TRBV12-4 to TRBJ1-5; TRBD1 aligns across 10 bases. This CDR3 comprises 14 residues. With V trimmed by 6 bases and J by 7 bases, 6 bases remained unmatched.

This clonotype was found many times. CDR3 in DNA: TGCAGCGTTGAGGGTCCCGTGGAAACAGATACGCAGTATTTT. Encoded protein: CSVEGPVETDTQYF. The chain recombines TRBV29-1 with TRBJ2-3; no definite D call. The CDR3 runs to 14 residues. CDR1 is SQVTM and CDR2 is ANQGSEA in the germline V gene. V was pared by 3 bases and J by 3 bases, with 13 bases between.

This clonotype was observed at least ten times. The V gene is TRBV5-5, the J gene TRBJ2-2; 9 nucleotides agree with TRBD1. CDR3 length: 16 amino acids. Germline lookup yields CDR1 SGHKS and CDR2 YYEKEE (reference sequence). V was pared by 4 bases and J by 4 bases, with 8 bases of the junction left unmatched. The CDR3 reads CASSPLGQGRTGELFF. CDR3 DNA sequence: TGTGCCAGCAGCCCCCTGGGACAGGGACGCACCGGGGAGCTGTTTTTT.

The chain has TRBV5-1 and TRBJ1-5, with 7 nucleotides matching TRBD1. Germline V lookup: CDR1 SGHRS, CDR2 YFSETQ. V trimming: 0 bases; J trimming: 5 bases; junction bases outside the gene matches: 5. The CDR3 is 15 residues long. For the CDR3, the DNA is TGCGCCAGCAGCTTGGAGGCAGGGGGGTATCAGCCCCAGCATTTT. It encodes CASSLEAGGYQPQHF.

This clonotype was seen at least ten times. This chain connects TRBV5-1 to TRBJ2-1, with TRBD2 matching 13 bases. Germline V CDR1 and CDR2: SGHRS, YFSETQ. CDR3 length: 16 residues. The V gene end was trimmed by 4 bases and the J gene end by 7 bases; junction bases not matched to a gene: 8. CDR3 residues: CASSTWTSGSSNEQFF. Written as DNA, the CDR3 is TGCGCCAGCAGCACGTGGACTAGCGGGAGTTCGAATGAGCAGTTCTTC.

J is TRBJ2-7 and V is TRBV5-1; D gene unclear. The CDR3 has 15 residues. V was shortened by 4 bases and J by 0 bases, with 14 bases between the two germline ends. Germline V lookup: CDR1 SGHRS, CDR2 YFSETQ. Here the CDR3 DNA reads TGCGCCAGCAGCCTCGATAGGCGGACCTCCTACGAGCAGTACTTC. Protein product: CASSLDRRTSYEQYF.

Many counts were recorded for this clonotype. The CDR3 coding sequence is TGTGCCAGCAGGGCAACAGGGGGAACTAATGAAAAACTGTTTTTT. Protein product: CASRATGGTNEKLFF. The chain links TRBV6-1 to TRBJ1-4; TRBD1 aligns across 8 bases. Germline CDR1 MNHNS, CDR2 SASEGT. V gave up 6 bases and J gave up 1 base; unmatched junction bases: 4. This CDR3 has 15 residues.

This clonotype was detected a few times. This chain uses TRBV5-6 with TRBJ1-1; the D is unclear. CDR1 is SGHDT, CDR2 YYEEEE, per germline. Trimming shortened V by 2 bases and J by 3 bases, and 8 bases separated the two germline ends. The CDR3 runs to 13 residues. CDR3 loop: CASSFGPDTEAFF. CDR3 bases: TGTGCCAGCAGCTTCGGGCCAGACACTGAAGCTTTCTTT.

The chain links TRBV11-2 to TRBJ2-4; no clear D gene. There are 14 residues in the CDR3. CDR1 is SGHAT, CDR2 FQNNGV, per germline. Trimming shortened V by 2 bases and J by 5 bases, and 10 bases separated the two germline ends. Here the CDR3 DNA reads TGTGCCAGCAGCTTAACTGTTGTCGAAAACATTCAGTACTTC. This gives the protein CASSLTVVENIQYF.

Many counts were recorded for this clonotype. The chain uses TRBV29-1 and TRBJ2-2; unclear D gene. Germline values: CDR1 SQVTM, CDR2 ANQGSEA. Trimming left V 4 bases short and J 2 bases short, with 5 bases between. The length of the CDR3 is 12 residues. The CDR3 protein is CSVVDNTGELFF. The CDR3 nucleotides read TGCAGCGTTGTAGATAACACCGGGGAGCTGTTTTTT.

V gene TRBV20-1 combines with J gene TRBJ1-6, with TRBD1 matching over 8 bases. Trimming cost V 5 bases and J 2 bases; bases outside gene matches: 2. Germline CDR1 DFQATT, CDR2 SNEGSKA (reference sequence). The CDR3 is 14 amino acids. The CDR3 sequence: CSAPGGTYNSPLHF. The DNA of the CDR3 is TGCAGTGCTCCAGGGGGCACCTATAATTCACCCCTCCACTTT.

This clonotype was counted many times. The V call is TRBV29-1, the J call TRBJ1-1; D unclear. CDR3 length: 16 residues. The germline CDR1 and CDR2 sequences are SQVTM and ANQGSEA. The V and J ends lost 0 bases and 2 bases respectively, with 16 bases between them. CDR3 amino acids: CSVEDGPGGLNTEAFF. The DNA for the CDR3 is TGCAGCGTTGAAGATGGCCCCGGCGGACTCAACACTGAAGCTTTCTTT.

This clonotype was detected a few times. The chain joins TRBV20-1 to TRBJ2-3; 9 bases agree with TRBD2. Trimming cost V 5 bases and J 3 bases; bases outside gene matches: 12. The germline CDR1 and CDR2 sequences are DFQATT and SNEGSKA (reference sequence). This CDR3 has 16 amino acids. This CDR3 reads CSAQSQAGGRTDTQYF. CDR3 coding DNA: TGCAGTGCTCAGAGCCAGGCGGGAGGGCGGACAGATACGCAGTATTTT.

This chain connects TRBV29-1 to TRBJ2-6; weak D call: TRBD1 (6 bases). Germline CDR1 and CDR2: SQVTM and ANQGSEA. Trimming took off 7 bases at V and 0 bases at J, with 13 bases between the two ends. The CDR3 covers 15 residues. As DNA, the CDR3 is TGCAGCGCGCGCGGACAGCCCTCTGGGGCCAACGTCCTGACTTTC. Translation: CSARGQPSGANVLTF.

The chain has TRBV9 and TRBJ2-5; D is ambiguous. The CDR3 has 15 residues. Germline-derived CDR1 and CDR2 are SGDLS and YYNGEE. The ends were cut back, 0 bases at V and 4 bases at J, with 13 bases in the middle. The CDR3 DNA reads as TGTGCCAGCAGCGTAGCCTCGTTAGGGTCAGAGACCCAGTACTTC. Translating it yields CASSVASLGSETQYF.

This clonotype occurred many times. The CDR3 loop reads CASSHSDRVGNEQFF. CDR3 DNA: TGTGCCAGCAGCCACTCGGACAGGGTGGGCAATGAGCAGTTCTTC. This chain uses TRBV7-3 with TRBJ2-1, with 8 bases lining up with TRBD1. The CDR3 totals 15 residues. The V segment lost 5 bases and the J segment 6 bases; nucleotides outside the gene matches: 9. Germline loops: CDR1 SGHTA, CDR2 FQGTGA.

This chain connects TRBV3-1 to TRBJ2-3, with 10 positions matching TRBD2. J was trimmed by 5 bases and V by 0 bases; bases with no gene match: 8. CDR1 LGHDT and CDR2 YNNKEL come from the germline V gene (reference sequence). The CDR3 loop spans 17 amino acids. CDR3 sequence: CASSQEAASGSGDTQYF. The CDR3 region has the DNA TGTGCCAGCAGCCAAGAGGCCGCTAGCGGGAGTGGAGATACGCAGTATTTT.

This clonotype was seen a few times. The CDR3 here is CASGSSGEGSNQPQHF. CDR3 bases: TGTGCTAGTGGTTCCTCAGGGGAAGGAAGCAATCAGCCCCAGCATTTT. This sequence joins TRBV12-5 and TRBJ1-5, with D possibly matching TRBD1 (6 bases). The V end lost 4 bases, the J end lost 1 base, and 14 bases lay between the germline ends. Germline V CDR1 and CDR2: LGHNT, FRNRAP. This CDR3 contains 16 residues. Variable domain in full (rest from reference TRBV12-5 and TRBJ1-5): DARVTQTPRHKVTEMGQEVTMRCQPILGHNTVFWYRQTMMQGLELLAYFRNRAPLDDSGMPKDRFSAEMPDATLATLKIQPSEPRDSAVYFCASGSSGEGSNQPQHFGDGTRLSIL.

Details on this clonotype: A much larger clonotype is one base distant, so this may be a read error. The chain combines TRBV14 with TRBJ1-5; D is possibly TRBD1 (5 bases). Trimming took 5 bases from V and 3 from J, leaving 11 bases between them. CDR3 length equals 14 residues. Germline V gene lookup returns CDR1 SGHDN and CDR2 FVKESK. In DNA, the CDR3 is TGTGCCAGCAGCAACCAGGGCTTCAATCAGCCCCAGCATTTT. This codes for CASSNQGFNQPQHF. Using reference TRBV14 and TRBJ1-5 for the parts outside the CDR3, the full variable domain is EAGVTQFPSHSVIEKGQTVTLRCDPISGHDNLYWYRRVMGKEIKFLLHFVKESKQDESGMPNNRFLAERTGGTYSTLKVQPAELEDSGVYFCASSNQGFNQPQHFGDGTRLSIL.

There are many counts of this clonotype. The chain recombines TRBV29-1 with TRBJ1-4, with 11 bases aligning to TRBD1. This CDR3 spans 13 amino acids. Germline V CDR1 and CDR2: SQVTM, ANQGSEA. J gave up 8 bases and V 6 bases, and 5 bases lay outside the gene matches. The CDR3 sequence is CSVGTGGYEKLFF. In DNA, the CDR3 is TGCAGCGTGGGGACAGGGGGATACGAAAAACTGTTTTTT. The full variable domain, rest sourced from reference TRBV29-1 and TRBJ1-4, is SAVISQKPSRDICQRGTSLTIQCQVDSQVTMMFWYRQQPGQSLTLIATANQGSEATYESGFVIDKFPISRPNLTFSTLTVSNMSPEDSSIYLCSVGTGGYEKLFFGSGTQLSVL.

The J gene is TRBJ1-2, the V gene TRBV18; 8 bases match TRBD1. This CDR3 region has 16 residues. Germline V gene lookup returns CDR1 KGHSH and CDR2 LQKENI. Losses at the gene ends were 3 bases for V and 3 bases for J; bases not matched to a gene: 9. The CDR3 is CASSPRLQGADYGYTF. The CDR3 DNA follows: TGTGCCAGCTCACCCCGATTGCAGGGGGCGGACTATGGCTACACCTTC.

The chain combines TRBV25-1 with TRBJ2-3; 7 nucleotides agree with TRBD2. With V trimmed by 2 bases and J by 5 bases, 7 bases remained unmatched. CDR1 is MGHDK and CDR2 is SYGVNS in the germline V gene. The CDR3 covers 15 residues. CDR3 sequence: CASSERTSARDTQYF. The DNA of the CDR3 is TGTGCCAGCAGTGAACGGACTAGTGCCCGAGATACGCAGTATTTT.

This clonotype was observed many times. The CDR3, as DNA: TGTGCCAGCAGTTTGGCGGGGCCTGATGAAGCTTTCTTT. This translates into CASSLAGPDEAFF. The J gene is TRBJ1-1, the V gene TRBV12-3 or TRBV12-4; D might be TRBD1 (5 bases). The CDR3 has 13 residues. Trimming stripped 3 bases from V and 7 bases from J, with 12 bases between.

The chain has TRBV7-6 and TRBJ2-7; D gene uncertain. Between the trimmed V and J ends, which lost 1 base and 4 bases, there was a span of 11 bases. CDR3 size: 14 residues. Germline V gene sequence: CDR1 SGHVS, CDR2 FNYEAQ. In DNA, the CDR3 is TGTGCCAGCAGCTTAGGTGGCCGACTGTACGAGCAGTACTTC. It translates to CASSLGGRLYEQYF. Combining the CDR3 with reference TRBV7-6 and TRBJ2-7 gives the whole variable domain GAGVSQSPRYKVTKRGQDVALRCDPISGHVSLYWYRQALGQGPEFLTYFNYEAQQDKSGLPNDRFSAERPEGSISTLTIQRTEQRDSAMYRCASSLGGRLYEQYFGPGTRLTVT.

This clonotype was counted at least ten times. V is TRBV10-3 and J is TRBJ2-2; D is possibly TRBD1 (5 bases). Trimming pared 10 bases from V and 5 bases from J, leaving 23 bases between. From germline, CDR1 is ENHRY and CDR2 SYGVKD. There are 16 residues in the CDR3. In DNA, the CDR3 is TGTGCCACCCCCCCCAGGGCCGGGTCGAGGACCGGGGAGCTGTTTTTT. This gives the protein CATPPRAGSRTGELFF.

V gene TRBV11-2 combines with J gene TRBJ2-1; no clear D gene. V was trimmed by 2 bases and J by 4 bases, leaving 18 bases between them. The germline V gene has CDR1 SGHAT and CDR2 FQNNGV. This CDR3 is 17 amino acids long. The CDR3 bases are TGTGCCAGCAGCTTAACCCCGGTAAGGGCCGATTACAATGAGCAGTTCTTC. Translation: CASSLTPVRADYNEQFF. Drawing the rest from reference TRBV11-2 and TRBJ2-1, the complete variable domain is EAGVAQSPRYKIIEKRQSVAFWCNPISGHATLYWYQQILGQGPKLLIQFQNNGVVDDSQLPKDRFSAERLKGVDSTLKIQPAKLEDSAVYLCASSLTPVRADYNEQFFGPGTRLTVL.